This T cell receptor beta chain originates from a study of human T cells and chemical hapten exposure. Whole-study findings and limits: Alopecia was present in the donors, so their immune response may differ from healthy people's.

As to time point: patch test 1, 2 weeks after DPC sensitization. Described treatment: therapeutic diphenylcyclopropenone sensitization with weekly scalp DPC. Each CDR3 protein gets one entry after TCRdb re-called the RACE reads with MiXCR. This repertoire shows around 380,000 distinct CDR3 sequences, roughly 4.8% found once; its top ten account for 2% to 2.5%. V lost 6 bases, J lost 2 bases, and 12 bases lay in between. Germline V gives CDR1 ENHRY, CDR2 SYGVKD. CDR3 length: 14 amino acids. This clonotype has at least ten counts. Antigen unknown. This chain uses TRBV10-3 with TRBJ2-3, with D possibly being TRBD2 (5 bases). The sample here was whole blood, taken in connection with sensitization to the hapten diphenylcyclopropenone (DPC). The sequence came from a woman in her 50s with alopecia areata. Some clones in this sample may be carry-over from other donors' samples. The CDR3 spells CAIRIAGNTDTQYF. The CDR3 DNA reads as TGTGCCATCAGAATCGCGGGTAACACAGATACGCAGTATTTT.